This is a list of T cell receptor beta chains from one sample in a study of cytomegalovirus exposure and HLA in healthy donors. Clones were sequenced by immunoSEQ multiplex PCR, and TCRdb holds only the in-frame ones, with some missing. The table lists 50,000 to 75,000 clones, 65% to 75% of them singletons. The specimen sequenced was PBMCs. The receptors come from a young man in good health and CMV-seropositive. Both conserved end residues are part of each CDR3. D genes are given only for firm matches. Clone size, where shown, is once, few, many, or a class for clones that have expanded.

d_gene,v_gene,abundance,j_gene,CDR3nt,CDR3aa
NA,TRBV7-9,NA,TRBJ1-3,TGTGCCAGCAGCTTAGGTGGCAGGGCTGGAAACACCATATATTTT,CASSLGGRAGNTIYF
NA,TRBV4-2,NA,TRBJ1-5,TGTGCCAGCAGCCAGGATGGGGGCGGGAGCAATCAGCCCCAGCATTTT,CASSQDGGGSNQPQHF
NA,TRBV11-3,few,TRBJ2-7,TGTGCCAGCAGCCGGGGGATTTCCTACGAGCAGTACTTC,CASSRGISYEQYF
TRBD1,TRBV4-3,NA,TRBJ1-3,TGCGCCAGCAGCCAACTTGCGACAGGGACAACTGGAAACACCATATATTTT,CASSQLATGTTGNTIYF
NA,TRBV27,few,TRBJ2-4,TGTGCCAGCAGGAGAGGGGGGGGTTTTCTAGCCAAAAACATTCAGTACTTC,CASRRGGGFLAKNIQYF
TRBD1,TRBV30,NA,TRBJ1-5,TGTGCCTGGAGTGCATACCGGGACAGGTGGGAATATAGCAATCAGCCCCAGCATTTT,CAWSAYRDRWEYSNQPQHF
TRBD2,TRBV11-2,once,TRBJ2-7,TGTGCCAGCAGCTTAGGGGTCGGGGGGGGCCTCGAGCAGTACTTC,CASSLGVGGGLEQYF
NA,TRBV6-5,few,TRBJ1-2,TGTGCCAGCAGTACCCACAGCCCCGCGGGCTACACCTTC,CASSTHSPAGYTF
TRBD2,TRBV7-2,NA,TRBJ2-5,TGTGCCAGCAGCACCCGGACTAGCGGGTCCTTCGGGGAGACCCAGTACTTC,CASSTRTSGSFGETQYF
TRBD1,TRBV5-1,NA,TRBJ1-6,TGCGCCAGCAGCTACGGGACAGGGAGTTCACCCCTCCACTTT,CASSYGTGSSPLHF